This TCR beta chain originates from a study of CD8 T cells in Susac syndrome. Study conclusions and caveats: The CD4+ T cell repertoires that were profiled in Susac syndrome showed no clonal expansion. The study conceded that its TCR sequencing and HLA analysis involved relatively few individuals.

Remarks on this clonotype: Antigen unknown.

Reverse transcription of about 0.5 to 1 ug RNA used random hexamers. TCRdb recomputed calls from the immunoSEQ multiplex PCR reads with MiXCR, one row per CDR3 protein. The sample lists over 150,000 distinct CDR3 sequences; around 96% were seen once. Sequencing of TCR beta was undertaken in CD8+ and CD4+ T cells derived from blood. The CD8+ and CD4+ T cells were negatively isolated, with the TEMRA cells enriched by FACS. Trimming left V 7 bases short and J 6 bases short, with 10 bases between. Germline V CDR1 and CDR2: SGHNT, YYREEE (reference sequence). CDR3 length: 12 amino acids. The gene calls are TRBV5-4 and TRBJ1-4; no clear D. Material for sequencing was CD4+ T cells from PBMCs. The sequence came from a human donor with Susac syndrome. The CDR3 spells CASGFKDEKLFF. CDR3 bases: TGTGCCAGCGGGTTTAAGGATGAAAAACTGTTTTTT.